The clone carrying this T cell receptor (beta chain) appeared a few times. The entry originates in a study of blood T cell repertoires in COVID-19. Recruitment covered some 25 US areas and drew participants whose ages spanned roughly 18 to 100 years. This CDR3 comprises 17 residues. The ends lost 2 bases at V and 2 bases at J; junction bases unmatched: 11. The germline CDR1 and CDR2 sequences are MNHEY and SVGEGT. Data came from immunoSEQ multiplex PCR; TCRdb stores just in-frame clones and leaves some out. Of 310,000 or so clones in the sample, approximately 90% are singletons; the top ten hold approximately 9%.

The chain couples TRBV6-2 or TRBV6-3 to TRBJ2-7, with 8 bases aligning to TRBD1. What was sequenced was PBMCs or T cells enriched from blood (not recorded which). This sequence was found in a young woman who had recovered from COVID-19. The CDR3 nucleotides are TGTGCCAGCAGTTACCCCAGCAAGGGACAGGAGACCTACGAGCAGTACTTC. As protein: CASSYPSKGQETYEQYF.